The rows below give T cell receptor beta chains drawn from one sample of a study of patients and donors after allogeneic stem cell transplantation. One entry per CDR3 protein results from TCRdb running MiXCR on the RT-PCR reads. The data show 400,000 to 500,000 distinct CDR3 sequences, with 16% seen just once and roughly 7.2% held by the top ten. Sequencing input: blood, either unsorted or a sorted T cell fraction (not recorded which). Source of these receptors: a human donor who was either an allogeneic HSCT recipient or a stem cell or donor lymphocyte infusion donor (not recorded which). It is not recorded whose cells these are; they may come from a transplant donor. CDR3s include the opening cysteine and the closing phenylalanine or tryptophan. D genes are given only for firm matches. Size tells how often a clone was seen (once, few, many) or the class of an expanded clone, and some rows leave it out.

>TRBV12-3/TRBV12-4|-|TRBJ2-3|many
TGTGCCAGCAGTGACGACCGGGACATGTCCACAGATACGCAGTATTTT
CASSDDRDMSTDTQYF
>TRBV6-5|-|TRBJ2-7|many
TGTGCCAGCAGTTCCTACCGAGGGGACTCCTACGAGCAGTACTTC
CASSSYRGDSYEQYF
>TRBV6-2/TRBV6-3|-|TRBJ1-1|-
TGTGCCAGCAGCCGTAGTGGGCCAGTTGGCGCTGAAGCTTTCTTT
CASSRSGPVGAEAFF
>TRBV5-1|-|TRBJ2-7|-
TGCGCCAGCAGCTTGGCAAGTTACAACTACGAGCAGTACTTC
CASSLASYNYEQYF
>TRBV7-2|-|TRBJ2-7|-
TGTGCCAGCAGCGGACTCGTTCAGACGGGTCGGGAGGAGCAGTACTTC
CASSGLVQTGREEQYF
>TRBV19|-|TRBJ1-5|few
TGTGCCAGTAGTATAATCAACAGGGAGCCCCAGCATTTT
CASSIINREPQHF
>TRBV10-3|TRBD1|TRBJ2-3|few
TGTGCCATCATGGGAAGGACAGGGACAGATACGCAGTATTTT
CAIMGRTGTDTQYF
>TRBV6-1|-|TRBJ2-4|many
TGTGCCAGCAGCCCCAGGGTGGTACTAGCCAAAAACATTCAGTACTTC
CASSPRVVLAKNIQYF
>TRBV20-1|-|TRBJ1-1|-
TGCAGTGCTAGTTACCGGGGACGGCGGGTCGTGAACACTGAAGCTTTCTTT
CSASYRGRRVVNTEAFF
>TRBV5-6|-|TRBJ2-4|-
TGTGCCAGCAGCTTCGGTCAGATAGCCAAAAACATTCAGTACTTC
CASSFGQIAKNIQYF
>TRBV6-5|TRBD2|TRBJ2-1|few
TGTGCCAGCAGTTTCCTCCCTAGCGGGAGACCCCAGCAGTTCTTC
CASSFLPSGRPQQFF
>TRBV6-2/TRBV6-3|-|TRBJ1-2|few
TGTGCCAGCGGGGATTATGGCTACACCTTC
CASGDYGYTF
>TRBV9|-|TRBJ1-1|few
TGTGCCAGCAGCGTAGCTGCCAGCCACAGTGAAGCTTTCTTT
CASSVAASHSEAFF
>TRBV6-5|-|TRBJ1-2|-
TGTGCCACCAGGTCAGGGTTCGGCTACACCTTC
CATRSGFGYTF
>TRBV2|-|TRBJ2-7|many
TGTGCCAGCAATACGGGCCCACCCTACGAGCAGTACTTC
CASNTGPPYEQYF
>TRBV12-3/TRBV12-4|-|TRBJ1-1|-
TGTGCCAGCAGTTTAGGGCGCGGTCCCGCGGACGAAGCTTTCTTT
CASSLGRGPADEAFF
>TRBV9|TRBD1|TRBJ1-2|few
TGTGCCAGCAGCGAGACAGGGGACTATGGCTACACCTTC
CASSETGDYGYTF
>TRBV30|-|TRBJ2-6|-
TGTGCCTGGAGTGTACTTTATTCTGGGGCCAACGTCCTGACTTTC
CAWSVLYSGANVLTF
>TRBV30|-|TRBJ1-2|-
TGTGCCTGGAGTGCTTATGGGCAGATGCTGGGGGGCTACACCTTC
CAWSAYGQMLGGYTF
>TRBV24-1|-|TRBJ2-2|-
TGTGCCACCAGTGCCGGGACAAAGAACTCCGGGGAGCTGTTTTTT
CATSAGTKNSGELFF
>TRBV9|-|TRBJ2-2|-
TGTGCCAGCAGTATACAGACCCAAGGAGGGGAGCTGTTTTTT
CASSIQTQGGELFF
>TRBV7-2|-|TRBJ1-2|few
TGTGCCAGCAGTTCGAACAGGGCTGGCTACACCTTC
CASSSNRAGYTF
>TRBV6-2/TRBV6-3|-|TRBJ1-6|-
TGTGCCAGCAGTTACGTGCAGGGCGTTGGTTCACCCCTCCACTTT
CASSYVQGVGSPLHF
>TRBV29-1|-|TRBJ1-2|many
TGCAGCGTTATACCAGGGAGCACTAACTATGGCTACACCTTC
CSVIPGSTNYGYTF
>TRBV6-1|-|TRBJ2-4|few
TGTGCCAGCGGAACCTTTGGGGTAGCCAAAAACATTCAGTACTTC
CASGTFGVAKNIQYF
>TRBV20-1|-|TRBJ2-1|few
TGCAGTGCTGCCGGGGGCAGGAGCAATGAGCAGTTCTTC
CSAAGGRSNEQFF
>TRBV5-5|-|TRBJ2-2|many
TGTGCCAGCAGCTTGGATGTGGGCACCGGGGAGCTGTTTTTT
CASSLDVGTGELFF
>TRBV11-2|TRBD1|TRBJ2-7|few
TGTGCCAGCAGCTTAGTGGGCGTTGGACAGGGTACGTACGAGCAGTACTTC
CASSLVGVGQGTYEQYF
>TRBV7-3|-|TRBJ2-1|-
TGTGCCAGCAGCTTAACCCGACGAAGTGGGTATGAGCAGTTCTTC
CASSLTRRSGYEQFF
>TRBV20-1|TRBD1|TRBJ2-7|few
TGCAGTGCCGCCGGGGACAGGAACGATCAGTACTTC
CSAAGDRNDQYF
>TRBV7-9|-|TRBJ2-7|-
TGTGCCAGCAGCTTAGCTTTCGGGAACCCCCGCTACGAGCAGTACTTC
CASSLAFGNPRYEQYF
>TRBV6-5|TRBD2|TRBJ2-3|few
TGTGCCAGCAGTTCTACCGGGACTAGCGCTACTCTGGTTCCTACGCAGTATTTT
CASSSTGTSATLVPTQYF
>TRBV1|-|TRBJ2-3|-
TGCACCAGCAGCCGACTGACCACAGATACGCAGTATTTT
CTSSRLTTDTQYF
>TRBV12-3/TRBV12-4|-|TRBJ1-3|many
TGTGCCAGCAGTTTAGCGGAAGGAAACACCATATATTTT
CASSLAEGNTIYF
>TRBV20-1|-|TRBJ1-1|-
TGCAGTGCCGATCGCCGGATGGTCAGGGATAACACTGAAGCTTTCTTT
CSADRRMVRDNTEAFF
>TRBV5-1|-|TRBJ2-7|many
TGCGCCAGCAGCCTGGGATTGAACAGGGACTCCTACGAGCAGTACTTC
CASSLGLNRDSYEQYF
>TRBV10-3|TRBD1|TRBJ2-7|-
TGTGCCATCAGTGGCGACAGGGGGCGGGAGTACTTC
CAISGDRGREYF
>TRBV12-3/TRBV12-4|-|TRBJ2-7|-
TGTGCCAGCAGGGGGTGGCACGAGCAGTACTTC
CASRGWHEQYF
>TRBV9|TRBD1|TRBJ2-1|many
TGTGCCAGCAGCGCCCGTGGACAGGGGTTTGATGAGCAGTTCTTC
CASSARGQGFDEQFF
>TRBV5-1|TRBD1|TRBJ1-1|-
TGCGCCAGTCATCTTGGACAGGTAGCAAACACTGAAGCTTTCTTT
CASHLGQVANTEAFF